This TCR beta chain was retrieved from a study of T cell responses to AZD1222 COVID-19 vaccine. This clone was detected a few times. Its target is not known. Findings and limits, study-wide: Vaccine-associated CD4 TCRs spanned spike, dominant at 160-218 and 743-854.

Profiled with immunoSEQ multiplex PCR; TCRdb holds only in-frame clones, not every one. The data show 25,000 to 30,000 clones, approximately 90% seen once. From germline, CDR1 is LNHDA and CDR2 SQIVND (reference sequence). Trimming stripped 10 bases from V and 0 bases from J, with 7 bases between. CDR3 size: 13 residues. This specimen was peripheral blood, taken 28 days after the second AZD1222 dose. The source of this sequence is an adult who received the AZD1222 COVID-19 vaccine. The rearrangement joins TRBV19 to TRBJ1-6, with D uncertain. DNA of the CDR3: TGTGCCACTCAGAGCTCCTATAATTCACCCCTCCACTTT. Its protein is CATQSSYNSPLHF.